This TCR beta chain was documented in a study of T cell responses to AZD1222 COVID-19 vaccine. Profiling relied on immunoSEQ multiplex PCR, and the TCRdb table lists in-frame clones only, not all of them. The data show about 150,000 clones, approximately 90% seen once. Germline V gene sequence: CDR1 SGHKS, CDR2 YYEKEE (reference sequence). The CDR3 runs 15 residues. Between the trimmed V and J ends, which lost 4 bases and 5 bases, there was a span of 16 bases. Findings of the study overall: Donors were mostly white British, more females; clonal diversity possibly underestimated. Recipients of two AZD1222 doses showed rising Spike-specific TCR breadth and depth. Vaccine-associated CD4 TCRs spanned spike, dominant at 160-218 and 743-854.

Comments on this clone: Its specificity is unknown.

This TCR derives from an adult in good health. The sequenced sample was peripheral blood, obtained on day 0 of AZD1222 vaccination. V and J are TRBV5-5 and TRBJ1-5; possible D gene TRBD1, 5 bases. CDR3 protein: CASSLGRLGDQPQHF. CDR3 nucleotide sequence: TGTGCCAGCAGCCTTGGACGTTTAGGGGATCAGCCCCAGCATTTT.